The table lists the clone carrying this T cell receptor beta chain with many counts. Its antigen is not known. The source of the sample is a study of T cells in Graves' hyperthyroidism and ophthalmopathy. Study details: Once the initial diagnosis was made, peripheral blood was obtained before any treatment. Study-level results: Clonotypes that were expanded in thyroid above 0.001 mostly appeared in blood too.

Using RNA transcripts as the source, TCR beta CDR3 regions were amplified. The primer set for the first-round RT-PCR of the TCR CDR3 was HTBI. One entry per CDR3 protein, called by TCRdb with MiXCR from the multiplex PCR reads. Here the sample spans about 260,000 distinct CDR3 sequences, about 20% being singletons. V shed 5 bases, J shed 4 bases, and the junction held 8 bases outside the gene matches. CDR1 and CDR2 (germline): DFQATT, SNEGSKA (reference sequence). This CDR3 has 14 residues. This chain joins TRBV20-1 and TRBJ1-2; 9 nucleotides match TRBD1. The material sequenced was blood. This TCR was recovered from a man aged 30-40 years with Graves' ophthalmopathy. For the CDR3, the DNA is TGCAGTGCTCCCCGGGGACAGGGCGGCTATGGCTACACCTTC. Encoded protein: CSAPRGQGGYGYTF.